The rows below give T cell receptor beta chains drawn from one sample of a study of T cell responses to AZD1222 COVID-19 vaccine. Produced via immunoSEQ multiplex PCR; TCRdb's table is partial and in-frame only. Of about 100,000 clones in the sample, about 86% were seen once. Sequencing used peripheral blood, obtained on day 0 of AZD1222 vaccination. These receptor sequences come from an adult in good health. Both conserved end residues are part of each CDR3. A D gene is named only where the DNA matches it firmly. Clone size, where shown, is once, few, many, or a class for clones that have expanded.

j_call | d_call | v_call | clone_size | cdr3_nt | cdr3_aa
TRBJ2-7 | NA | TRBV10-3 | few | TGTGCCACCTGGGAGGGCTACAGGGTCGGGTCCTACGAGCAGTACTTC | CATWEGYRVGSYEQYF
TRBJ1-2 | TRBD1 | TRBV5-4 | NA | TGTGCCAGCAACAAAGGGGGCATTGGGCCCTATGGCTACACCTTC | CASNKGGIGPYGYTF
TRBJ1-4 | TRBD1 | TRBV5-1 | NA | TGCGCCAGCAGCTTCAGCCGGGACAGGGGATCTTATGAAAAACTGTTTTTT | CASSFSRDRGSYEKLFF
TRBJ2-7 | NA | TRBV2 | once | TGTGCCAGGGAGGGAAGTTCCTACGAGCAGTACTTC | CAREGSSYEQYF
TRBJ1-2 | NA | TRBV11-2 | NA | TGTGCCAGCAGCTTAGACGGGGGAGGGACGGACCCATATGGCTACACCTTC | CASSLDGGGTDPYGYTF
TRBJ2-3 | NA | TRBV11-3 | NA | TGTGCCAGCAGCTTAGGGGTGGAAGATACGCAGTATTTT | CASSLGVEDTQYF
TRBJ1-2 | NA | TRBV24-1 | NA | TGTGCCACCAGTGATTTGGCAGGGGCCGTCGGGGGCTACACCTTC | CATSDLAGAVGGYTF
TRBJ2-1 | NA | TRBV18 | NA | TGTGCCAGCTCACCACGGCTCTCTGATCAGCAGTTCTTC | CASSPRLSDQQFF
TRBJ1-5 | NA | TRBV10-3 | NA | TGTGCCATCAGCGAGTCAGGGAGGGATCAGCCCCAGCATTTT | CAISESGRDQPQHF
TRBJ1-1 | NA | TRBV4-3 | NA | TGCGCCAGCAGCCAAGACGAGAACACTGAAGCTTTCTTT | CASSQDENTEAFF
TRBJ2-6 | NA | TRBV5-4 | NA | TGTGCCAGCAGATTAGACAGCTCCGGGGCCAACGTCCTGACTTTC | CASRLDSSGANVLTF
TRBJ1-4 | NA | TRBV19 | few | TGTGCCAGTAGTATCCAGGTGACTAATGAAAAACTGTTTTTT | CASSIQVTNEKLFF
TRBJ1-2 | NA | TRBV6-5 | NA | TGTGCCAGCAGTTACGGCAGCAGCTATGGCTACACCTTC | CASSYGSSYGYTF
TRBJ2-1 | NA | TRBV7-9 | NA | TGTGCCAGCAGCTTAGCTTTTTCCCACAATGAGCAGTTCTTC | CASSLAFSHNEQFF
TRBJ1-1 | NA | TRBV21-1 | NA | TGTGCCAGCAGCAAAGGCGATACCGGACGGACGACGCACATGAACACTGAAGCTTTCTTT | CASSKGDTGRTTHMNTEAFF
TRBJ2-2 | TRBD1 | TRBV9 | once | TGTGCCAGCAGCACGAGACAGGGGAGGAACACCGGGGAGCTGTTTTTT | CASSTRQGRNTGELFF
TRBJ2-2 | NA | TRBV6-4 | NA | TGTGCCAGCAGTGACTCTTTCCCAGGGGAGGCCGGGGAGCTGTTTTTT | CASSDSFPGEAGELFF
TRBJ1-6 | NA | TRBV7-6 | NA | TGTGCCAGCAGCCAAAGGCCCCCACCTAGCTCCTATAATTCACCCCTCCACTTT | CASSQRPPPSSYNSPLHF
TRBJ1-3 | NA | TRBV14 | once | TGTGCCAGCAGCCAAGAGGGTATCGTGGGGATTGGAAACACCATATATTTT | CASSQEGIVGIGNTIYF
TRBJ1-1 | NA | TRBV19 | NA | TGTGCCAGTAGTATAGTGACAAGCAACACTGAAGCTTTCTTT | CASSIVTSNTEAFF
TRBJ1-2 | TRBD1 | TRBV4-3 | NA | TGCGCCAGCAGCGCCCCCGGGACAGGGTTGGACTACACCTTC | CASSAPGTGLDYTF
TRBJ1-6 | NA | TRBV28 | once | TGTGCCAGCAGTGGCGGACAGCTCTATAATTCACCCCTCCACTTT | CASSGGQLYNSPLHF
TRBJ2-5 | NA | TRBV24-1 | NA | TGTGCCACCAGTGGAGGGGTCACCGGGGAGACCCAGTACTTC | CATSGGVTGETQYF
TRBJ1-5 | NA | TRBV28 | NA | TGTGCCAGCAGGGCAGCCGGAATCGGCAATCAGCCCCAGCATTTT | CASRAAGIGNQPQHF
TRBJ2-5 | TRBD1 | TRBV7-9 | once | TGTGCCAGCAGCTTTCAGGGGGCCGAGACCCAGTACTTC | CASSFQGAETQYF
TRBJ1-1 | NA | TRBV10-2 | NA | TGCGCCAGCACCTCAGGGATGCTGGGCACTGAAGCTTTCTTT | CASTSGMLGTEAFF
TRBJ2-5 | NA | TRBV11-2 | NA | TGTGCCAGTTCGAGTGGGGAGACCCAGTACTTC | CASSSGETQYF
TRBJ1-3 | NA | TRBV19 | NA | TGTGCCAGTATGGGCCAGGAAAGCTCTGGAAACACCATATATTTT | CASMGQESSGNTIYF
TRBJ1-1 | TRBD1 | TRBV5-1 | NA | TGCGCCAGCAGCTTGGAGGGACAGAATGAAGCTTTCTTT | CASSLEGQNEAFF
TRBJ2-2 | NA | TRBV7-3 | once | TGTGCCAGCAGCTTAACTAGTGCGAATTCAGCCGGGGAGCTGTTTTTT | CASSLTSANSAGELFF
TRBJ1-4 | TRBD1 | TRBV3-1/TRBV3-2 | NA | TGTGCCAGTAACGACAGGGCCGCACGAGAAAAACTGTTTTTT | CASNDRAAREKLFF
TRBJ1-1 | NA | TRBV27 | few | TGTGCCAGCTCCCGACCGAACACTGAAGCTTTCTTT | CASSRPNTEAFF
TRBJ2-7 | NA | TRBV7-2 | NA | TGTGCCAGCAGCTTAGAGGGGGGCTACGAGCAGTACTTC | CASSLEGGYEQYF
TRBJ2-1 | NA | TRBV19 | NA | TGTGCCAGTAGCTCGATGGCTAGGGCCAATGAGCAGTTCTTC | CASSSMARANEQFF
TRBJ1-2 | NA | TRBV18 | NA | TGTGCCAGCTCACCGTCCACAGAATCCAGTAACTATGGCTACACCTTC | CASSPSTESSNYGYTF
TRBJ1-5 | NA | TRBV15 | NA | TGTGCCACCAGCAGAGATCTGGGACAAGGAAGCCAGCCCCAGCATTTT | CATSRDLGQGSQPQHF
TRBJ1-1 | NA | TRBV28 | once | TGTGCCAGCAGCCCAACACAGGGACTAGAAGCTTTCTTT | CASSPTQGLEAFF
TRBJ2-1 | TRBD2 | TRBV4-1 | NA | TGCGCCAGCAGCCCCGGACTAGCGGAATACAATGAGCAGTTCTTC | CASSPGLAEYNEQFF
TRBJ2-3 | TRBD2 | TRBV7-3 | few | TGTGCCAGCAGTACTGGGACTAGCGGGGGTGGGGATACGCAGTATTTT | CASSTGTSGGGDTQYF
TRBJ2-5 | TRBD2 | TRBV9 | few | TGTGCCAGCAAGTGGGGGGGAGAGACCCAGTACTTC | CASKWGGETQYF
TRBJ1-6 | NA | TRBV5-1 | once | TGCGCCAGCACCCGGGCAGGGACGAATTCACCCCTCCACTTT | CASTRAGTNSPLHF
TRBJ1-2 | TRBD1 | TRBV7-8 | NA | TGTGCCAGCAGCTACCGGACAGGGGCTAAGGTTAATGGCTACACCTTC | CASSYRTGAKVNGYTF
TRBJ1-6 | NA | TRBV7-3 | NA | TGTGCCAGCCGCGGGGGTATTAATTCACCCCTCCACTTT | CASRGGINSPLHF
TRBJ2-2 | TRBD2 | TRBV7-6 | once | TGTGCCAGCAGCCCGCGACTAGCGGGGGACACCGGGGAGCTGTTTTTT | CASSPRLAGDTGELFF
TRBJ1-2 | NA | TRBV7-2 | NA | TGTGCCAGCAGCCAAAAGGCGGGGTATGGCTACACCTTC | CASSQKAGYGYTF
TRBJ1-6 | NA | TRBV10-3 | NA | TGTGCCATCAGTTTATCGGATTCACCCCTCCACTTT | CAISLSDSPLHF